The rows below give T cell receptor beta chains drawn from one sample of a study of T cell repertoires in cytomegalovirus infection. A single record per CDR3 protein comes from TCRdb applying MiXCR to the reads. The table includes approximately 190,000 distinct CDR3 sequences, about a tenth detected once. The source material was PBMCs. These receptors originate from a human donor in good health (CMV status not recorded). Some clones in this sample may be carry-over from other donors' samples. Both conserved end residues are part of each CDR3. Each record gives: D gene, J gene, V gene, clone size, CDR3 DNA, CDR3 protein. The D gene is left open where the match is weak. Where a row states a size, it is once, few, many or the class of an expanded clone; other rows omit it.

-,TRBJ1-2,TRBV7-2,many,TGTGCCAGCAGCCCATGGACAGCCCCCTATGGCTACACCTTC,CASSPWTAPYGYTF
-,TRBJ1-2,TRBV7-2,many,TGTGCCAGCAGCTTAGAACTAGGGGGCTACACCTTC,CASSLELGGYTF
-,TRBJ1-5,TRBV28,many,TGTGCCAGCACATCCAGTTATCAGCCCCAGCATTTT,CASTSSYQPQHF
-,TRBJ1-5,TRBV28,-,TGTGCCAGCAGTTTCCCAGTAGGCAATCAGCCCCAGCATTTT,CASSFPVGNQPQHF
-,TRBJ1-2,TRBV27,-,TGTGCCAGCAGTTTCCAAGGTCAGGGTTTCTATGGCTACACCTTC,CASSFQGQGFYGYTF
TRBD1,TRBJ2-7,TRBV7-2,many,TGTGCCAGCAGCTTAGCCGGGACAGGGGGTTTCGACGAGCAGTACTTC,CASSLAGTGGFDEQYF
-,TRBJ2-1,TRBV20-1,few,TGCAGTGCTAGAGTTGGTCTAGCCTACAATGAGCAGTTCTTC,CSARVGLAYNEQFF
-,TRBJ1-1,TRBV6-2/TRBV6-3,many,TGTGCCAGCAGTTACGGGGGCCTGAACACTGAAGCTTTCTTT,CASSYGGLNTEAFF
TRBD1,TRBJ1-1,TRBV7-9,few,TGTGCCAGCAGCTCCCTACAGGGGGCAGAAACTGAAGCTTTCTTT,CASSSLQGAETEAFF
-,TRBJ1-1,TRBV29-1,-,TGCAGCGTTTCGCTAACAGCGAACACTGAAGCTTTCTTT,CSVSLTANTEAFF
-,TRBJ2-2,TRBV7-2,many,TGTGCCAGCAGCTTAGCGGGGGCTATCGGGGAGCTGTTTTTT,CASSLAGAIGELFF
TRBD1,TRBJ1-6,TRBV28,-,TGTGCCATCAGGGACAGAACGGATTCACCCCTCCACTTT,CAIRDRTDSPLHF
-,TRBJ2-1,TRBV7-2,many,TGTGCCAGCAGCCCTCAGGGGGCGCGGGGGAATGAGCAGTTCTTC,CASSPQGARGNEQFF
TRBD1,TRBJ1-6,TRBV28,few,TGTGCCAGCAGTTCCCGGGACAGGGTCAATTCACCCCTCCACTTT,CASSSRDRVNSPLHF
TRBD2,TRBJ2-2,TRBV7-2,many,TGTGCCAGCAGCCTAGCGGGAGGTTCGAACACCGGGGAGCTGTTTTTT,CASSLAGGSNTGELFF
TRBD1,TRBJ2-3,TRBV6-6,many,TGTGCCAGCAGTTACTTACTCTTGGACAGGGGCACAGATACGCAGTATTTT,CASSYLLLDRGTDTQYF
-,TRBJ1-1,TRBV6-6,few,TGTGCCAGCAGTTACAAGGACACTGAAGCTTTCTTT,CASSYKDTEAFF
-,TRBJ2-1,TRBV7-2,many,TGTGCCATTCCGTCGGGGGCTAGTTCCTATCCTTACAATGAGCAGTTCTTC,CAIPSGASSYPYNEQFF
TRBD2,TRBJ2-1,TRBV7-2,many,TGTGCCAGCAGCCACCGTTACCCCTATAGCGGGAGGGCGACCTTCAGCAATGAGCAGTTCTTC,CASSHRYPYSGRATFSNEQFF
TRBD2,TRBJ2-1,TRBV14,few,TGTGCCAGCAGCCAGGTCCTGACTAGCGGGAGGGCCTTTGGCAATGAGCAGTTCTTC,CASSQVLTSGRAFGNEQFF
-,TRBJ2-3,TRBV15,few,TGTGCCACCAGCTCCACGTACGATGATACGCAGTATTTT,CATSSTYDDTQYF
TRBD2,TRBJ2-1,TRBV10-2,-,TGCGCCAGCAGAAACCTAGCGGTCCCTAACAATGAGCAGTTCTTC,CASRNLAVPNNEQFF
-,TRBJ2-3,TRBV7-8,many,TGTGCCAGCAGCTTAATGCCTGATACGCAGTATTTT,CASSLMPDTQYF
TRBD2,TRBJ2-1,TRBV6-6,many,TGTGCCAGCAGTCCCCGGAGACTAGCGGGGGGTCAACCATTCCACGACAATGAGCAGTTCTTC,CASSPRRLAGGQPFHDNEQFF
-,TRBJ2-1,TRBV19,-,TGTGCCAGTAGCATCCGACTACCCCACAATGAGCAGTTCTTC,CASSIRLPHNEQFF
-,TRBJ2-7,TRBV11-1,many,TGTGCCAGCAGCCGGGGACGGAACTACGAGCAGTACTTC,CASSRGRNYEQYF
-,TRBJ2-5,TRBV29-1,-,TGCAGCGTTGATAGTCGGTCTGCGGAGACCCAGTACTTC,CSVDSRSAETQYF
-,TRBJ1-1,TRBV6-1,few,TGTGCCAGCAGAGCGGGACACTTGAACACTGAAGCTTTCTTT,CASRAGHLNTEAFF
TRBD1,TRBJ1-1,TRBV19,-,TGTGCCAGTAGGGCAGACAGGGGAATGAACACTGAAGCTTTCTTT,CASRADRGMNTEAFF
TRBD1,TRBJ1-1,TRBV30,-,TGTGCCTGGGTTCCGGACAGGCTCACTGAAGCTTTCTTT,CAWVPDRLTEAFF
TRBD1,TRBJ1-4,TRBV20-1,few,TGCAGTGCTCAAACAGGGGGCGCCGATGAAAAACTGTTTTTT,CSAQTGGADEKLFF
-,TRBJ1-1,TRBV7-8,many,TGTGCCAGCAGGCTTCAATACCGGGGCACTGAAGCTTTCTTT,CASRLQYRGTEAFF
-,TRBJ2-7,TRBV29-1,few,TGCAGCGTTGAGGCAGGGGTCGGCTACGAGCAGTACTTC,CSVEAGVGYEQYF
TRBD1,TRBJ1-1,TRBV19,-,TGTGCCAGTAGTACCACACAGGGGATGAACACTGAAGCTTTCTTT,CASSTTQGMNTEAFF
-,TRBJ2-5,TRBV6-1,many,TGTGCCAGCAGTGAGAACAGGGCGAGCGGAGAGACCCAGTACTTC,CASSENRASGETQYF
TRBD2,TRBJ2-5,TRBV5-4,-,TGTGCCAGCGGGACTAGCGGGAGTGATACCCAGTACTTC,CASGTSGSDTQYF
TRBD1,TRBJ1-2,TRBV7-9,few,TGTGCCAGCAGCCCCTGGGACAGAGGCCTTTATGGCTACACCTTC,CASSPWDRGLYGYTF
-,TRBJ1-5,TRBV29-1,many,TGCAGCGTTCAACTGGGACCGGGAAATCAGCCCCAGCATTTT,CSVQLGPGNQPQHF
-,TRBJ2-7,TRBV7-2,many,TGTGCCAGCAGCTTAGAGGCCCATCCCGCCTACGAGCAGTACTTC,CASSLEAHPAYEQYF
-,TRBJ1-1,TRBV30,-,TGTGCCTGGAGCGAGCGTTGGGACACTGAAGCTTTCTTT,CAWSERWDTEAFF
-,TRBJ2-2,TRBV7-8,many,TGTGCCAGCAGGGCCGGGACGGCGAACACCGGGGAGCTGTTTTTT,CASRAGTANTGELFF
-,TRBJ1-4,TRBV12-3/TRBV12-4,many,TGTGCCAGCAGTTTAGACAGCCATAATGAAAAACTGTTTTTT,CASSLDSHNEKLFF
-,TRBJ1-6,TRBV12-3/TRBV12-4,many,TGTGCCAGCAGTCGAACTGCAGGGGATTGGAATTCACCCCTCCACTTT,CASSRTAGDWNSPLHF
TRBD2,TRBJ2-1,TRBV19,few,TGTGCCAGTAGTAGGGGAGCGGGGGACCTGGATGAGCAGTTCTTC,CASSRGAGDLDEQFF
-,TRBJ1-6,TRBV7-9,many,TGTGCCAGCAGCCCGGACTGGAATTCACCCCTCCACTTT,CASSPDWNSPLHF
TRBD2,TRBJ2-7,TRBV7-2,many,TGTGCCAGCAGCTTATTAGGGACTAGCGGGTTATCCTACGAGCAGTACTTC,CASSLLGTSGLSYEQYF
TRBD1,TRBJ1-5,TRBV15,-,TGTGCCACCAGCAGAGATGAAGGGGGCAGACGGCCGCCCCAGCATTTT,CATSRDEGGRRPPQHF
-,TRBJ2-7,TRBV20-1,-,TGCAGTGCCCGAAACCCGACTACCCCCTCCTACGAGCAGTACTTC,CSARNPTTPSYEQYF
-,TRBJ2-1,TRBV6-2/TRBV6-3,many,TGTGCCAGCAAAGTCTCTGGGGGATACAATGAGCAGTTCTTC,CASKVSGGYNEQFF
-,TRBJ2-5,TRBV6-5,many,TGTGCCAGCAGTTACCGTGGGGGCACAGAGACCCAGTACTTC,CASSYRGGTETQYF
-,TRBJ1-2,TRBV25-1,many,TGTGCCAGCAGTGAATCTTTGGGATCGAAAGGCTACACCTTC,CASSESLGSKGYTF
-,TRBJ1-1,TRBV14,many,TGTGCCAGCAGCCAAGATCTTGTCAGGAACACTGAAGCTTTCTTT,CASSQDLVRNTEAFF
-,TRBJ1-5,TRBV9,-,TGTGCCAGCAGCGTACAGGGCGATCAGCCCCAGCATTTT,CASSVQGDQPQHF
-,TRBJ1-5,TRBV2,many,TGTGCCAGCAGTGAAGCGTTATTGAGTTTCAATCAGCCCCAGCATTTT,CASSEALLSFNQPQHF
-,TRBJ2-1,TRBV27,few,TGTGCCAGCAGTTATCCGGGGAATGAGCAGTTCTTC,CASSYPGNEQFF
TRBD2,TRBJ2-1,TRBV7-8,many,TGTGCCAGCAGCTTAGAAACCAGCGGGAGGTTAAATGAGCAGTTCTTC,CASSLETSGRLNEQFF
TRBD2,TRBJ2-3,TRBV7-8,many,TGTGCCAGCAGCTCAGTAGCGGGAGGCACAGATACGCAGTATTTT,CASSSVAGGTDTQYF
-,TRBJ2-2,TRBV7-6,many,TGTGCCAGCAGCTTTCTCGGCGGGGACACCGGGGAGCTGTTTTTT,CASSFLGGDTGELFF
TRBD1,TRBJ2-7,TRBV4-3,-,TGCGCCAGCAGCCAAGAGGAGACAGGGGTAGGCGAGCAGTACTTC,CASSQEETGVGEQYF
TRBD2,TRBJ2-7,TRBV7-2,many,TGTGCCAGCAGCTTAGAACTAGCGGGGGCCCTCGGAACCTACGAGCAGTACTTC,CASSLELAGALGTYEQYF